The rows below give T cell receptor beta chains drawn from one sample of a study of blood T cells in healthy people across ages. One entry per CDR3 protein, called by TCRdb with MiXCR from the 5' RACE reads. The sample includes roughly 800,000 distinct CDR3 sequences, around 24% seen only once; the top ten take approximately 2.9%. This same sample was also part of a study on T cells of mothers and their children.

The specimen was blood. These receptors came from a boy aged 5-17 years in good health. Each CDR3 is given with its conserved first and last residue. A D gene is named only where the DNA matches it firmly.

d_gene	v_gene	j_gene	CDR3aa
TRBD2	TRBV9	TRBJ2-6	CASNRRGGGPLSGANVLTF
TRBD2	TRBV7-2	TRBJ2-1	CASSFPGIAGANEQFF
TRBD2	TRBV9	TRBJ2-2	CASSSIAGGNTGELFF
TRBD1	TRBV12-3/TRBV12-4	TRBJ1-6	CASSGLLSGTGDSPLHF
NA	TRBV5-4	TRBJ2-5	CASSLEMDRQETQYF
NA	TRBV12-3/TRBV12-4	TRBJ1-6	CASSPPGFPDTYNSPLHF
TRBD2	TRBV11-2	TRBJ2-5	CASSPRPAGGAGQETQYF
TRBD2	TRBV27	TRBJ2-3	CASSSQTSGALDTQYF
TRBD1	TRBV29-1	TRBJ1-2	CSARQGVNGYTF
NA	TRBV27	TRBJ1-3	CASRSQVGGNTIYF
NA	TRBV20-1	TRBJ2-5	CSARDVGGWGTQYF
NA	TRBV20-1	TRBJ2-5	CSAHSPVQETQYF
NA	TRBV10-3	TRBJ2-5	CAISESGGQIQETQYF
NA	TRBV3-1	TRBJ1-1	CASSQVPGLDTEAFF
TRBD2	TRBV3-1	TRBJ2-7	CASSLGTRSWEQYF
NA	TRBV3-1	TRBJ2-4	CASSQDRDPWAKNIQYF
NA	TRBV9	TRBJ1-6	CASRPGVLDSPLHF
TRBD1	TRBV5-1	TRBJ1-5	CASSLEGGENQPQHF
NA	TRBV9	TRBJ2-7	CASSDEGGNVNEQYF
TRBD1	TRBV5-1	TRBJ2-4	CASSTGQGVAKNIQYF